The rows below give T cell receptor beta chains drawn from one sample of a study of cytomegalovirus exposure and HLA in healthy donors. The table came from immunoSEQ multiplex PCR; TCRdb's copy has only in-frame clones and leaves some out. The sample table sets out some 200,000 clones. What was sequenced was PBMCs. Receptor source: a woman under 30 in good health and CMV-seropositive. Both conserved end residues are part of each CDR3. Each record gives: V gene, J gene, D gene, CDR3 DNA, CDR3 protein. A D gene is named only where the DNA matches it firmly.

TRBV18	TRBJ1-1	NA	TGTGCCAGCTCACCCCAGAACACTGAAGCTTTCTTT	CASSPQNTEAFF
TRBV25-1	TRBJ2-6	NA	TGTGCCAGCAGACCCACAGGGACTGGGGCCAACGTCCTGACTTTC	CASRPTGTGANVLTF
TRBV7-9	TRBJ1-2	TRBD1	TGTGCCAGCAGCTTAGTGGTCCTGCGACAGGGGATCTATGGCTACACCTTC	CASSLVVLRQGIYGYTF
TRBV7-9	TRBJ1-1	NA	TGTGCCAGCAGCGCGCAAGGGGGTCCCACTGAAGCTTTCTTT	CASSAQGGPTEAFF
TRBV25-1	TRBJ2-3	TRBD2	TGTGCCAGCAGTGAATCGCGGGAGACAGATACGCAGTATTTT	CASSESRETDTQYF
TRBV10-2	TRBJ2-1	TRBD2	TGCGCCAGCAGTAAGGGACTAGCGGCATACAATGAGCAGTTCTTC	CASSKGLAAYNEQFF
TRBV5-5	TRBJ2-7	TRBD2	TGTGCCAGCAGCCTGCTGCGGGGGAACTCCTACGAGCAGTACTTC	CASSLLRGNSYEQYF
TRBV12-5	TRBJ1-2	TRBD1	TGTGCTAGTGGTTTGGTACGAGGGGACAGGGGGCCTCGAGTACGCTATGGCTACACCTTC	CASGLVRGDRGPRVRYGYTF
TRBV19	TRBJ2-7	TRBD2	TGTGCCAGTAGCGTCACTAGCGGGGGAGCATACGAGCAGTACTTC	CASSVTSGGAYEQYF
TRBV27	TRBJ2-7	NA	TGTGCCAGCAGTTTATCGCGTGTTAGCTCCTACGAGCAGTACTTC	CASSLSRVSSYEQYF
TRBV6-5	TRBJ1-1	NA	TGTGCCAGCAGTGGCCAGGGCGCTGAAGCTTTCTTT	CASSGQGAEAFF
TRBV6-1	TRBJ1-5	NA	TGTGCCAGCAATGAAGCCCCTACAGGGAAGATAGTGCAGCCCCAGCATTTT	CASNEAPTGKIVQPQHF
TRBV7-2	TRBJ2-5	TRBD2	TGTGCCAGCAGCTTAACAGCGGGGGGCGAGAAGACCCAGTACTTC	CASSLTAGGEKTQYF
TRBV6-5	TRBJ2-1	NA	TGTGCCAGCAGCCGCGGGGTCGGTGGCTATGAGCAGTTCTTC	CASSRGVGGYEQFF
TRBV5-6	TRBJ1-6	TRBD1	TGTGCCAGCAGATACGGGACAGGGAGCTCCTATAATTCACCCCTCCACTTT	CASRYGTGSSYNSPLHF
TRBV18	TRBJ1-2	NA	TGTGCCAGCTCACCCCGCCTCGCAGGGGCGAAAGGCTACACCTTC	CASSPRLAGAKGYTF
TRBV7-8	TRBJ2-1	TRBD2	TGTGCCAGCAGCTTCGGTGGTCGGGGGGGGGACGAGGCCTACAATGAGCAGTTCTTC	CASSFGGRGGDEAYNEQFF
TRBV11-2	TRBJ2-1	TRBD1	TGTGCCAGCAGCTCCTTCGGGACAGGGAATGAGCAGTTCTTC	CASSSFGTGNEQFF
TRBV25-1	TRBJ2-1	NA	TGTGCCAGCAGTGAATTGCTAGCGCCCGATCGTTCTAATGAGCAGTTCTTC	CASSELLAPDRSNEQFF
TRBV7-3	TRBJ2-1	NA	TGTGCCAGCAGCTTAAATTTCGGGAATGAGCAGTTCTTC	CASSLNFGNEQFF
TRBV4-3	TRBJ2-5	TRBD2	TGCGCCAGCAGCCAAGGCTCTAGCGGGGGCCGATCAGAGACCCAGTACTTC	CASSQGSSGGRSETQYF
TRBV5-1	TRBJ1-6	TRBD1	TGCGCCAGCAGCTTGCAGGACAGGGATAATTCACCCCTCCACTTT	CASSLQDRDNSPLHF
TRBV5-1	TRBJ2-1	TRBD2	TGCGCCAGCAGCTCAGCGGGGGGGCTTAGGAATGAGCAGTTCTTC	CASSSAGGLRNEQFF
TRBV5-1	TRBJ1-2	NA	TGCGCCAGCAGCTTGCTGGTGCAGGGTCACTATGGCTACACCTTC	CASSLLVQGHYGYTF
TRBV6-5	TRBJ2-7	TRBD2	TGTGCCAGCAGTACGGAGGGACTAGCCTACGAGCAGTACTTC	CASSTEGLAYEQYF
TRBV7-3	TRBJ2-1	TRBD2	TGTGCCAGCAGCCTCTCCGGGGGGGCCCTCTACAATGAGCAGTTCTTC	CASSLSGGALYNEQFF
TRBV9	TRBJ2-5	TRBD1	TGTGCCAGCAGCGCAACAGGGGCGGGCCAAGAGACCCAGTACTTC	CASSATGAGQETQYF
TRBV29-1	TRBJ1-2	NA	TGCAGCGTTGAAGTTTCCAGGGTGGGTGGCTACACCTTC	CSVEVSRVGGYTF
TRBV5-1	TRBJ2-7	NA	TGCGCCAGCAGCCCAGATTTGAGGGAGCAGTACTTC	CASSPDLREQYF
TRBV10-3	TRBJ1-3	NA	TGTGCCATCAGTGAGTCGACGGCAGGGAGGGGAAACACCATATATTTT	CAISESTAGRGNTIYF
TRBV7-8	TRBJ2-3	TRBD2	TGTGCCAGCGCGTTCGTCCTAGCGGGAGTATCAGATACGCAGTATTTT	CASAFVLAGVSDTQYF
TRBV7-9	TRBJ1-5	NA	TGTGCCAGCAGCTCCGCTAACGGCAATCAGCCCCAGCATTTT	CASSSANGNQPQHF
TRBV7-2	TRBJ1-5	TRBD1	TGTGCCAGCAGCTTAGATCAGGGGGATCAGCCCCAGCATTTT	CASSLDQGDQPQHF
TRBV4-2	TRBJ1-1	NA	TGTGCCAGCAGCCAAGTAACCGACATGAACACTGAAGCTTTCTTT	CASSQVTDMNTEAFF
TRBV5-1	TRBJ1-4	NA	TGCGCCAGCAGCTTGGGGGGCTGGGGTGAAAAACTGTTTTTT	CASSLGGWGEKLFF
TRBV5-1	TRBJ2-5	TRBD1	TGCGCCAGCAGCGCAGGGACAGGGGGGGGAGAGACCCAGTACTTC	CASSAGTGGGETQYF
TRBV18	TRBJ2-1	TRBD2	TGTGCCAGCTCACCGGGACTAGCAGGACACAATGAGCAGTTCTTC	CASSPGLAGHNEQFF
TRBV7-6	TRBJ1-5	NA	TGTGCCAGCAGCCGAGGCGTTAGTCAGCCCCAGCATTTT	CASSRGVSQPQHF
TRBV5-1	TRBJ2-6	NA	TGCGCCAGCAGCCCTACGTCCTCTGGGGCCAACGTCCTGACTTTC	CASSPTSSGANVLTF
TRBV7-9	TRBJ2-7	NA	TGTGCCAGCACCCCCGGGATCCCTCCCTACGAGCAGTACTTC	CASTPGIPPYEQYF
TRBV11-2	TRBJ2-5	NA	TGTGCCAGCTCCCGGGAGCGACAAGAGACCCAGTACTTC	CASSRERQETQYF
TRBV5-1	TRBJ2-3	TRBD2	TGCGCCAGCAGCTTGTTAGCGGGGATAACCACAGATACGCAGTATTTT	CASSLLAGITTDTQYF
TRBV5-6	TRBJ2-1	NA	TGTGCCAGCAGCTTCGGGACTCCCCAGTTGCTCTTC	CASSFGTPQLLF
TRBV19	TRBJ1-5	NA	TGTGCCAGTAGTAGCCAGGATAGCAATCAGCCCCAGCATTTT	CASSSQDSNQPQHF
TRBV18	TRBJ2-6	NA	TGTGCCAGCTCACGTCTGAGCTCTGGGGCCAACGTCCTGACTTTC	CASSRLSSGANVLTF
TRBV6-1	TRBJ1-2	NA	TGTGCCAGCAGTGAAGGGACAGTTGGGGGCTACACCTTC	CASSEGTVGGYTF
TRBV7-6	TRBJ2-3	TRBD2	TGTGCCAGCAGCTTAGGATTCCGGTCTAGCGGGGGAGATACGCAGTATTTT	CASSLGFRSSGGDTQYF
TRBV5-5	TRBJ2-7	TRBD2	TGTGCCAGCAGCCTGACCGGGACTAGCACAAACTCCAGGCACTACGAGCAGTACTTC	CASSLTGTSTNSRHYEQYF
TRBV5-1	TRBJ2-5	NA	TGCGCCAGCAGCGGAGTGGGGAGGGAGACCCAGTACTTC	CASSGVGRETQYF
TRBV6-4	TRBJ2-3	NA	TGTGCCAGCAGGAGGACAGCTAGCACAGATACGCAGTATTTT	CASRRTASTDTQYF
TRBV9	TRBJ1-1	NA	TGTGCCAGCAGCGTATTATCGAACACTGAAGCTTTCTTT	CASSVLSNTEAFF
TRBV5-4	TRBJ2-6	NA	TGTGCCAGCAGGGAGGTCACTGGGGCCAACGTCCTGACTTTC	CASREVTGANVLTF
TRBV4-1	TRBJ1-1	TRBD1	TGCGCCAGCAGCCATTTCGCAGGGGGCGCAAAAACTGAAGCTTTCTTT	CASSHFAGGAKTEAFF
TRBV5-5	TRBJ2-2	NA	TGTGCCAGCAGCTTGTTTGTTAGCGCCAACACCGGGGAGCTGTTTTTT	CASSLFVSANTGELFF
TRBV7-7	TRBJ2-7	TRBD2	TGTGCTAGCAGCTTAGCGGGGGGAAGGGAGCAGTACTTC	CASSLAGGREQYF